This TCR beta chain was identified in a study of STAT3 mutations in large granular lymphocyte leukemia. Across the whole study: More than half of T-LGLL patients received immunosuppressive therapy.

Study outcomes and limitations: Samples missed the first appearance of the clone. At least one immunodominant TCR beta clonotype appeared in every T-cell large granular lymphocyte leukemia patient. Persisting codominant clonotypes may have hidden a small pathogenic clone.

Here immunoSEQ multiplex PCR was the method, and the copy in TCRdb shows in-frame clones only, minus some. The data contain some 25,000 clones, roughly 93% of them singletons. As concerns this clone: As yet, its antigen is unknown.

With 3 bases clipped from V and 8 bases from J, the junction kept 5 bases outside the gene matches. Germline CDR1 and CDR2: KGHSH and LQKENI. The length of the CDR3 is 13 residues. The sample comprised peripheral blood mononuclear cells. The receptor was derived from a man aged 40-49 years with T-cell large granular lymphocyte leukemia. Some clones in this sample may be carry-over from other donors' samples. The V and J genes are TRBV18 and TRBJ1-1; 8 positions agree with TRBD1. CDR3 amino acids: CASSPRDRSEAFF. CDR3 sequence (DNA): TGTGCCAGCTCACCCCGGGACAGGTCAGAAGCTTTCTTT.